This T cell receptor (beta chain) was found in a study of response to subunit inactivated influenza vaccine. With 7 bases clipped from V and 3 bases from J, the junction kept 9 bases outside the gene matches. This CDR3 comprises 16 residues. Germline-derived CDR1 and CDR2 are MDHEN and SYDVKM. Comments on this clonotype: Its target is not known.

TCRdb processed the RT-PCR reads anew with MiXCR; each CDR3 protein has one entry. The sample holds hundreds of thousands of distinct CDR3 sequences, roughly 9.7% seen once. Study-wide results and limits: Each seasonal flu vaccination may recruit only limited new T cells, authors suggested.

The chain recombines TRBV28 with TRBJ2-3; 11 positions match TRBD1. The clonotype originates from a man between 45 and 60 years old who received an inactivated influenza vaccine. The input for sequencing was PBMCs from blood, taken 45 days after vaccination. The CDR3 sequence: CASNPAGTGGTDTQYF. CDR3 in DNA: TGTGCCAGCAACCCCGCCGGGACAGGGGGAACAGATACGCAGTATTTT.